Listed below are T cell receptor beta chains from one sample, sequenced in a study of T cells in Graves' hyperthyroidism and ophthalmopathy. Via MiXCR, TCRdb re-called the multiplex PCR reads, giving one row per CDR3 protein. This table holds 700,000 or so distinct CDR3 sequences, roughly 15% found once. Sequenced: blood. The receptor source for this set is a woman aged 45 to 65 with Graves' ophthalmopathy. Both conserved end residues are part of each CDR3. D genes are given only for firm matches. Clone sizes are given selectively: once, few, many, or a class where the clone is expanded.

D gene,J gene,CDR3 length,V gene,clone size,CDR3 DNA,CDR3 protein
-,TRBJ2-2,15,TRBV2,-,TGTGCCAGCAGTGTGGGCAGGGTCGGCACCGGGGAGCTGTTTTTT,CASSVGRVGTGELFF
-,TRBJ2-3,14,TRBV2,many,TGTGCCAGTCTTGAAACTACTAGCACAGATACGCAGTATTTT,CASLETTSTDTQYF
TRBD2,TRBJ2-1,17,TRBV7-9,-,TGTGCCAGCAGCTTAGTACCCGGGACTAGCGGGTACAATGAGCAGTTCTTC,CASSLVPGTSGYNEQFF
TRBD2,TRBJ2-1,18,TRBV6-2/TRBV6-3,-,TGTGCCAGCAGTTTAGGGCTTGCGGGAGGTTATCAATTCAATGAGCAGTTCTTC,CASSLGLAGGYQFNEQFF
-,TRBJ2-7,14,TRBV28,few,TGTGCCACCACCGGGGGACCTCCATCCTACGAGCAGTACTTC,CATTGGPPSYEQYF
-,TRBJ1-2,14,TRBV3-1,many,TGTGCCAGCAGCCAAGATACAGGGAACTATGGCTACACCTTC,CASSQDTGNYGYTF
-,TRBJ2-5,14,TRBV12-3/TRBV12-4,few,TGTGCCAGTAGGAAGGACCTCGCTCCGGAGACCCAGTACTTC,CASRKDLAPETQYF
-,TRBJ2-7,15,TRBV19,-,TGTGCCAGTAGTATATGTTGGCCTGAGTCTAAAGAGCAGTACTTC,CASSICWPESKEQYF
-,TRBJ1-2,13,TRBV29-1,-,TGCAGCGTTGATGAGGGGAAGTCCTATGGCTACACCTTC,CSVDEGKSYGYTF
-,TRBJ2-7,14,TRBV5-1,-,TGCGCCAGCAGCTGGAGGGGGAAGCATTACGAGCAGTACTTC,CASSWRGKHYEQYF
-,TRBJ2-3,15,TRBV3-1,many,TGTGCCAGCAGCCTCTTAGCGGAAAACACAGATACGCAGTATTTT,CASSLLAENTDTQYF
-,TRBJ2-6,18,TRBV18,few,TGTGCCAGCTCACCGGGATTCAGGAGACACTCTGGGGCCAACGTCCTGACTTTC,CASSPGFRRHSGANVLTF
TRBD1,TRBJ2-5,16,TRBV6-5,-,TGTGCCAGCAGTTACGGCACAGGGGGCAAACAAGAGACCCAGTACTTC,CASSYGTGGKQETQYF
-,TRBJ2-1,14,TRBV18,many,TGTGCCAGCTCACCTGGGGCAGGGGATGGTGAGCAGTTCTTC,CASSPGAGDGEQFF
-,TRBJ2-7,13,TRBV20-1,many,TGCAGTGCTTCCGGGACTTTTTCCTACGAGCAGTACTTC,CSASGTFSYEQYF
TRBD2,TRBJ2-7,10,TRBV29-1,many,TGCAGCGTTGGCGGGAGGGAGCAGTACTTC,CSVGGREQYF
-,TRBJ2-2,15,TRBV5-1,-,TGCGCCAGCAGCTTGATAGAGTCTGGGTCCGGGGAGCTGTTTTTT,CASSLIESGSGELFF
-,TRBJ1-2,12,TRBV20-1,-,TGCAGTGCTGGGCCCCAACCCTATGGCTACACCTTC,CSAGPQPYGYTF
TRBD1,TRBJ1-5,13,TRBV29-1,-,TGCAGCGTGGGAGGACAGGGGGATCAGCCCCAGCATTTT,CSVGGQGDQPQHF
-,TRBJ2-6,16,TRBV5-1,-,TGCGCCAGCAGCTCTGAACCACACTCTGGGGCCAACGTCCTGACTTTC,CASSSEPHSGANVLTF
-,TRBJ2-3,12,TRBV28,many,TGTGCCAGCAGTTCTCAAACAGATACGCAGTATTTT,CASSSQTDTQYF
TRBD2,TRBJ2-1,14,TRBV27,few,TGTGCCAGCAGTTTGAAGAGCGGGAGCTATGAGCAGTTCTTC,CASSLKSGSYEQFF
TRBD2,TRBJ2-3,19,TRBV12-3/TRBV12-4,many,TGTGCCAGCAGTAGCCCGCTAGCGGAGCTCCCATCTAGCACAGATACGCAGTATTTT,CASSSPLAELPSSTDTQYF
TRBD2,TRBJ2-4,16,TRBV14,few,TGTGCCAGCAGCGCCAGACTAGCGGGAGGCAAAAACATTCAGTACTTC,CASSARLAGGKNIQYF
TRBD2,TRBJ2-3,14,TRBV28,few,TGTGCCAGCAGGGAGGGGACTAGCGAAGGCACGCAGTATTTT,CASREGTSEGTQYF
TRBD2,TRBJ2-5,14,TRBV25-1,-,TGTGCCAGCAGTGGTATAGCGGGAGTTGAGACCCAGTACTTC,CASSGIAGVETQYF
TRBD1,TRBJ1-1,16,TRBV18,many,TGTGCCAGCTCACCGGGGACAGGGGGACCGAACACTGAAGCTTTCTTT,CASSPGTGGPNTEAFF
-,TRBJ1-2,14,TRBV6-2/TRBV6-3,-,TGTGCCAGCAGTTACCTCCCGGGTCCCTATGGCTACACCTTC,CASSYLPGPYGYTF
TRBD2,TRBJ2-3,15,TRBV20-1,many,TGCAGTGCATCGGAACTAGCGGGAACCGCAGATACGCAGTATTTT,CSASELAGTADTQYF
TRBD1,TRBJ1-1,16,TRBV12-3/TRBV12-4,-,TGTGCGAGTTTCGGGGACAGGGAATATATGAACACTGAAGCTTTCTTT,CASFGDREYMNTEAFF
-,TRBJ2-7,12,TRBV20-1,many,TGCAGTGCTAGAGATTTAAGATACGAGCAGTACTTC,CSARDLRYEQYF
TRBD2,TRBJ2-3,16,TRBV7-2,many,TGTGCCAGCAGCCCAAGGGGGACTAGCGGTCCAGATACGCAGTATTTT,CASSPRGTSGPDTQYF
-,TRBJ1-1,14,TRBV6-1,-,TGTGCCAGCAGATCAGGGGAGTCAAGGATTGAAGCTTTCTTT,CASRSGESRIEAFF
-,TRBJ1-1,14,TRBV15,many,TGTGCCACCAGTATAGGGGGTAGTTGGGCTGAAGCTTTCTTT,CATSIGGSWAEAFF
-,TRBJ1-5,13,TRBV6-2/TRBV6-3,-,TGTGCCAGCAGTTACGATGGCGGCCAGCCCCAGCATTTT,CASSYDGGQPQHF
-,TRBJ2-7,13,TRBV7-3,many,TGTGCCAGCAGCTTAGGGGAGGCCTACGAGCAGTACTTC,CASSLGEAYEQYF
TRBD1,TRBJ1-2,16,TRBV7-9,few,TGTGCCAGCAGCTACAAAACAGGGGGCGTTGGCTATGGCTACACCTTC,CASSYKTGGVGYGYTF
-,TRBJ2-7,14,TRBV12-3/TRBV12-4,few,TGTGCCAGCAGTTTAGGGACAGCCTTATACGAGCAGTACTTC,CASSLGTALYEQYF
-,TRBJ2-7,15,TRBV27,many,TGTGCCAGCAGTTTGATACCAACCAGCTCCTACGAGCAGTACTTC,CASSLIPTSSYEQYF
-,TRBJ1-2,16,TRBV5-6,-,TGTGCCAGCACCGCGAGGAGGGGGGACGGTAACTATGGCTACACCTTC,CASTARRGDGNYGYTF
-,TRBJ2-7,14,TRBV20-1,many,TGCAGTGCTATCTATACCCCAACAGTAGGCGAGCAGTACTTC,CSAIYTPTVGEQYF
-,TRBJ2-7,17,TRBV5-1,many,TGCGCCAGCTCCCCCGGGACAAACAGAGGCATCTCCTACGAGCAGTACTTC,CASSPGTNRGISYEQYF
TRBD1,TRBJ1-5,13,TRBV28,many,TGTGCCAGCAGCTCAGACAGGGGCCAGCCCCAGCATTTT,CASSSDRGQPQHF
-,TRBJ1-1,13,TRBV20-1,-,TGCAGTGCTAGGTTTGGGATTAACACTGAAGCTTTCTTT,CSARFGINTEAFF
TRBD2,TRBJ2-1,14,TRBV5-5,-,TGTGCCAGCACCACAGGAGCGGGAGTCAATGAGCAGTTCTTC,CASTTGAGVNEQFF
-,TRBJ2-1,16,TRBV6-2/TRBV6-3,many,TGTGCCAGCAGTTACGCGGGACTCCCAACGGCAAATGAGCAGTTCTTC,CASSYAGLPTANEQFF
-,TRBJ2-7,13,TRBV5-1,once,TGCGCCAGCAGCCCGGCCCCCGGGAACGAGCAGTACTTC,CASSPAPGNEQYF
TRBD2,TRBJ2-1,15,TRBV30,many,TGTGCCTGGAACGCACTCATAGCGGGAGCCAATGAGCAGTTCTTC,CAWNALIAGANEQFF
-,TRBJ2-3,15,TRBV3-1,many,TGTGCCAGCAGCCTCGACTGGTCTAGCACAGATACGCAGTATTTT,CASSLDWSSTDTQYF
TRBD1,TRBJ2-7,15,TRBV4-3,-,TGCGCCAGCAGCCAAGGTTCAGGGGGTACCTACGAGCAGTACTTC,CASSQGSGGTYEQYF
TRBD1,TRBJ2-7,13,TRBV7-2,many,TGTGCCAGCAGCCCAGGACAGGGTCGCGAGCAGTACTTC,CASSPGQGREQYF